The 25 T cell receptor beta chains below were found in one sample sequenced in a study of blood T cell repertoires in COVID-19. Profiled with immunoSEQ multiplex PCR; TCRdb holds only in-frame clones, not every one. The sample consists of a few hundred thousand clones, 83% of them appearing once. The sequenced material came from peripheral blood. The source of these receptors is a woman aged 45 to 65 with acute or convalescent COVID-19.

The V gene is TRBV6-2 or TRBV6-3, the J gene TRBJ1-1; possible D gene TRBD1, 5 bases. This CDR3 comprises 14 residues. In germline, CDR1 is MNHEY, CDR2 SVGEGT. The V end was cut by 6 bases, the J end by 4 bases, with 15 bases between. CDR3 sequence reads: CASSQPQGFTEAFF. The CDR3 DNA follows: TGTGCCAGCAGCCAACCCCAGGGTTTCACTGAAGCTTTCTTT.

The chain uses TRBV23-1 and TRBJ1-6; perhaps TRBD1 as D (5 bases). TRBV23-1 is marked as an open reading frame, function uncertain. The V gene lost 2 bases and the J gene lost 5 bases, with 10 bases spanning the gap. The CDR3 runs 15 residues. Written as DNA, the CDR3 is TGCGCCAGCAGTCAACGGACGGGGGATAATTCACCCCTCCACTTT. Its protein product is CASSQRTGDNSPLHF.

This chain uses TRBV29-1 with TRBJ2-1; TRBD1 aligns across 8 bases. V was clipped by 7 bases and J by 8 bases; unmatched bases: 4. The CDR3 is 11 residues long. Germline V lookup: CDR1 SQVTM, CDR2 ANQGSEA. Written as DNA, the CDR3 is TGCAGCGCTACGGGACAGGATGAGCAGTTCTTC. This codes for CSATGQDEQFF.

The chain couples TRBV12-2 to TRBJ2-5; the listed D gene, TRBD2, was not tested against the DNA. TRBV12-2 is listed as a pseudogene. CDR3 size: 16 residues. The CDR3 region is CASRLAGREGEETQYF. CDR3 bases: TGTGCAAGTCGCTTAGCGGGGCGGGAGGGGGAGGAGACCCAGTACTTC.

The V call is TRBV6-5, the J call TRBJ2-5; 10 nucleotides line up with TRBD1. Per germline, CDR1 MNHEY and CDR2 SVGAGI. V shed 10 bases, J shed 4 bases, and the junction held 3 bases outside the gene matches. The CDR3 has 12 residues. CDR3 DNA sequence: TGTGCCACTAGGGACAGGGGAGAGACCCAGTACTTC. Protein: CATRDRGETQYF.

CDR3 nucleotide sequence: TGCGCCAGCAGTGAGTCAGAGGGCGAAGCTTTCTTT. This gives the protein CASSESEGEAFF. This chain joins TRBV10-2 and TRBJ1-1, with no clear D. Trimming stripped 0 bases from V and 8 bases from J, with 7 bases between. Germline assignment: CDR1 WSHSY and CDR2 SAAADI. The CDR3 is made up of 12 amino acids.

The rearrangement joins TRBV6-1 to TRBJ1-1; tentatively, D is TRBD1 (6 bases). Germline CDR1 is MNHNS and CDR2 is SASEGT. With 3 bases removed from V and 1 base from J, the gap between germline ends came to 9 bases. CDR3 length equals 14 residues. CDR3 DNA sequence: TGTGCCAGCAGTGATTACAGGGCGAACACTGAAGCTTTCTTT. This encodes CASSDYRANTEAFF.

The V gene is TRBV27, the J gene TRBJ1-2; D possibly corresponds to TRBD1 (5 bases). The CDR3 loop spans 16 amino acids. Germline V CDR1 and CDR2: MNHEY, SMNVEV (reference sequence). The ends were cut back, 7 bases at V and 7 bases at J, with 25 bases in the middle. The CDR3: CASKLKWGSWRGGYTF. CDR3 nucleotides: TGTGCCAGCAAGCTTAAGTGGGGTTCTTGGAGGGGTGGCTACACCTTC.

The CDR3 region is CASSEVGTETQYF. In nucleotides, the CDR3 is TGCGCCAGCAGCGAAGTAGGGACTGAGACCCAGTACTTC. V gene TRBV5-1 combines with J gene TRBJ2-5; tentatively, D is TRBD2 (6 bases). The CDR3 contains 13 residues. Trimming took 4 bases from V and 5 from J, leaving 12 bases between them. Germline loops: CDR1 SGHRS, CDR2 YFSETQ.

In its sample, this clone was seen a few times. The CDR3 DNA follows: TGTGCCAGCAGGGCCACAGGGTTGAATTCACCCCTCCACTTT. Translating gives CASRATGLNSPLHF. This sequence joins TRBV7-2 and TRBJ1-6; D perhaps matches TRBD1 (6 bases). This CDR3 has 14 residues. CDR1 and CDR2 (germline): SGHTA, FQGNSA. The V end lost 6 bases, the J end lost 7 bases, and 13 bases lay between the germline ends.

The rearrangement uses TRBV11-2 and TRBJ1-2; 8 bases are shared with TRBD1. V gave up 5 bases and J gave up 13 bases; unmatched junction bases: 9. This CDR3 contains 12 residues. In germline, CDR1 is SGHAT, CDR2 FQNNGV. The CDR3 here is CASSPGQGRCTF. CDR3 nucleotides: TGTGCCAGCAGCCCCGGACAGGGAAGATGCACCTTC.

DNA for the CDR3: TGTGCCCTGCTCATCCGCGGCCCCGGCTCTGGAAACACCATATATTTT. This encodes CALLIRGPGSGNTIYF. The chain carries TRBV7-9 and TRBJ1-3; D not resolved. The CDR3 loop spans 16 amino acids. Per germline, CDR1 SEHNR and CDR2 FQNEAQ (reference sequence). Between the trimmed V and J ends, which lost 11 bases and 0 bases, there was a span of 20 bases.

The V call is TRBV5-4, the J call TRBJ2-5; the match to TRBD2 covers 10 bases. Germline V gene lookup returns CDR1 SGHNT and CDR2 YYREEE (reference sequence). The ends lost 7 bases at V and 2 bases at J; junction bases unmatched: 2. The CDR3 has 13 amino acids. The CDR3 loop is CASGLAAQETQYF. As DNA, the CDR3 is TGTGCCAGCGGACTAGCGGCACAAGAGACCCAGTACTTC.

This sequence joins TRBV18 and TRBJ2-2; D might be TRBD1 (6 bases). Germline-derived CDR1 and CDR2 are KGHSH and LQKENI. This CDR3 spans 16 amino acids. The V end was cut by 1 base, the J end by 5 bases, with 14 bases between. CDR3 sequence (DNA): TGTGCCAGCTCACCACTATTACCAGGGGCAACCGGGGAGCTGTTTTTT. It is translated as CASSPLLPGATGELFF.

The chain uses TRBV7-2 and TRBJ1-4, with a weak D call TRBD1 (6 bases). The CDR3 runs 15 residues. V gave up 5 bases and J gave up 5 bases, with 15 bases separating them. Germline-derived CDR1 and CDR2 are SGHTA and FQGNSA. The CDR3 reads CASSPPGQINEKLFF. Written as DNA, the CDR3 is TGTGCCAGCAGCCCCCCCGGACAGATAAATGAAAAACTGTTTTTT.

The rearrangement links TRBV7-9 to TRBJ1-1; no firm D call. This CDR3 is built from 15 residues. Germline V lookup: CDR1 SEHNR, CDR2 FQNEAQ (reference sequence). Trimming took 4 bases from V and 1 from J, leaving 13 bases between them. The CDR3 protein is CASSSVSLANTEAFF. Written as DNA, the CDR3 is TGTGCCAGCAGCTCGGTGTCCCTCGCGAACACTGAAGCTTTCTTT.

This chain connects TRBV12-3 or TRBV12-4 to TRBJ2-7; tentative D call: TRBD2 (6 bases). Trimming took 5 bases from V and 2 from J, leaving 10 bases between them. This CDR3 spans 13 amino acids. The CDR3 DNA sequence: TGTGCCAGCAGTGTTAGCGGAACCTACGAGCAGTACTTC. Translation gives CASSVSGTYEQYF.

The CDR3 DNA sequence: TGTGCCAGCAGCCTGGCTGGGGCAGGGACAAAGACCCAGTACTTC. Translation: CASSLAGAGTKTQYF. This chain links TRBV5-4 with TRBJ2-5, with D tentatively TRBD1 (6 bases). Trimming stripped 4 bases from V and 6 bases from J, with 19 bases between. CDR1 and CDR2 (germline): SGHNT, YYREEE (reference sequence). The CDR3 totals 15 residues.

This chain uses TRBV24-1 with TRBJ2-3; 9 bases are shared with TRBD2. CDR1 KGHDR and CDR2 SFDVKD come from the germline V gene. The CDR3 totals 13 residues. V was pared by 1 base and J by 10 bases, with 2 bases of the junction left unmatched. The CDR3 sequence is CATSDFKRGAQYF. The CDR3 bases are TGTGCCACCAGTGATTTCAAGCGGGGGGCGCAGTATTTT.

This chain connects TRBV7-6 to TRBJ2-2; TRBD2 might be the D (5 bases). The CDR3 extends over 14 amino acids. Germline CDR1 reads SGHVS; CDR2 reads FNYEAQ. With 1 base removed from V and 5 bases from J, the gap between germline ends came to 8 bases. CDR3 residues: CASSLGQRTGELFF. DNA for the CDR3: TGTGCCAGCAGCTTAGGCCAGCGGACCGGGGAGCTGTTTTTT.

As DNA, the CDR3 is TGTGCTAGTGGTTTGAGGCTAGCGGTAACTGGGGCCAACGTCCTGACTTTC. Encoded protein: CASGLRLAVTGANVLTF. V usage is TRBV12-5 and J usage is TRBJ2-6, with TRBD2 identical over 7 bases. Germline V gives CDR1 LGHNT, CDR2 FRNRAP. Losses at the gene ends were 2 bases for V and 2 bases for J; bases not matched to a gene: 6. The CDR3 runs to 17 residues.

The chain couples TRBV4-1 to TRBJ1-5; maybe TRBD1 (5 bases). The CDR3 extends over 15 amino acids. V was shortened by 0 bases and J by 3 bases, with 9 bases between the two germline ends. The germline CDR1 and CDR2 sequences are MGHRA and YSYEKL. The chain's CDR3 is CASSQDAGNNQPQHF. CDR3 coding DNA: TGCGCCAGCAGCCAAGATGCAGGGAACAATCAGCCCCAGCATTTT.

The V and J genes are TRBV2 and TRBJ2-5; 7 bases match TRBD2. The germline V gene has CDR1 SNHLY and CDR2 FYNNEI. V lost 7 bases, J lost 1 base, and 15 bases stayed unmatched. CDR3 length equals 17 residues. The DNA for the CDR3 is TGTGCCAGCAACCTCCAGTACCGCGGGGGATCCCAAGAGACCCAGTACTTC. It yields the protein CASNLQYRGGSQETQYF.

The V call is TRBV7-2, the J call TRBJ1-2; no reliable D call. CDR3 length: 19 residues. V was cut by 0 bases and J by 4 bases, with 24 bases left in between. Germline CDR1 SGHTA, CDR2 FQGNSA. The CDR3: CASSLAGNAWESGIYGYTF. In DNA, the CDR3 is TGTGCCAGCAGCTTAGCCGGGAACGCATGGGAGTCTGGGATCTATGGCTACACCTTC.

CDR3 amino acids: CAWGRQATNEKLFF. CDR3 nucleotide sequence: TGTGCCTGGGGACGACAGGCAACTAATGAAAAACTGTTTTTT. The rearrangement links TRBV30 to TRBJ1-4, with D possibly TRBD1 on 6 matching bases. V was trimmed by 5 bases and J by 0 bases, leaving 10 bases between them. The germline gives CDR1 GTSNPN, CDR2 SVGIG (reference sequence). This CDR3 has 14 amino acids. Looking up the rest from reference TRBV30 and TRBJ1-4 gives the full variable domain: SQTIHQWPATLVQPVGSPLSLECTVEGTSNPNLYWYRQAAGRGLQLLFYSVGIGQISSEVPQNLSASRPQDRQFILSSKKLLLSDSGFYLCAWGRQATNEKLFFGSGTQLSVL.